The 20 T cell receptor beta chains reported below all come from one sample, sequenced in a study of spatial heterogeneity in lung cancer (dated by TCRdb to the late 2010s). The sample's time point label, in plain terms: blood at routine non-recurrence follow-up after resection. The receptor library was made with 5' RACE. The sample was run on a NextSeq 500. TCRdb trimmed public reads at Q25 via fastp, called clones via MiXCR and kept in-frame beta chains. CDR3 protein sequences are deduplicated, and each keeps its most common genes and DNA. For this sample the table gives over 40,000 distinct CDR3 sequences, of which roughly 12% were detected only once. Of the sample, more than 25% falls within the top ten clones. Sequenced material: PBMCs, taken at follow-up. All receptors come from a male donor with early-stage non-small cell lung cancer.

This clonotype showed up many times. The J gene is TRBJ2-2, the V gene TRBV7-7; D unresolved. The germline V and J ends were trimmed by 5 bases and 7 bases, with 11 bases remaining between them. Germline-derived CDR1 and CDR2 are SSHAT and FNYEAQ (reference sequence). The CDR3 runs to 13 residues. The CDR3 DNA reads TGTGCCAGCAGCCTCGACGGTAACGGGGAGCTGTTTTTT. It codes for CASSLDGNGELFF.

The V call is TRBV6-2 or TRBV6-3, the J call TRBJ1-1; the D is unclear. CDR1 MNHEY and CDR2 SVGEGT come from the germline V gene. V was cut by 6 bases and J by 0 bases, with 17 bases left in between. The CDR3 spans 16 residues. CDR3 amino acids: CASRPIGPALNTEAFF. CDR3 DNA: TGTGCCAGCAGACCCATCGGACCTGCCCTGAACACTGAAGCTTTCTTT.

Many counts were recorded for this clonotype. This chain connects TRBV3-2 to TRBJ2-4; the table's D call of TRBD2 was not tested on the DNA. TRBV3-2 is a pseudogene. This CDR3 contains 19 residues. The CDR3 loop is CASSQEIDSGVLAKNIQYF. The CDR3 DNA follows: TGTGCCAGCAGCCAAGAAATAGACAGCGGAGTCTTAGCCAAAAACATTCAGTACTTC.

The chain is built from TRBV7-2 and TRBJ2-2; D is tentatively TRBD1 or TRBD2 (5 bases each). Germline lookup yields CDR1 SGHTA and CDR2 FQGNSA. This CDR3 comprises 14 residues. Trimming shortened V by 4 bases and J by 6 bases, and 12 bases separated the two germline ends. The CDR3 spells CASSSYGAPGELFF. As DNA, the CDR3 is TGTGCCAGCAGCTCTTACGGGGCCCCCGGGGAGCTGTTTTTT.

Note on this clonotype: One base away lies a much larger clone, so this may be a sequencing read error. This rearrangement joins TRBV5-1 to TRBJ2-7, with D tentatively TRBD2 (6 bases). Trimming took off 0 bases at V and 4 bases at J, with 17 bases between the two ends. The CDR3 is 16 amino acids. Germline lookup yields CDR1 SGHRS and CDR2 YFSETQ. The CDR3 sequence: CASSLDAGPHPYEQYF. The CDR3 region has the DNA TGCGCCAGCAGCTTGGACGCGGGACCCCATCCGTACGAGCAGTACTTC.

This clonotype showed up many times. This chain uses TRBV11-2 with TRBJ1-2; 8 bases are a match to TRBD1. The CDR3 has 15 residues. The V gene end was trimmed by 5 bases and the J gene end by 4 bases; junction bases not matched to a gene: 9. Germline V gives CDR1 SGHAT, CDR2 FQNNGV. This CDR3 is CASSLDRAIIYGYTF. The DNA of the CDR3 is TGTGCCAGCAGCCTGGACAGGGCGATCATCTATGGCTACACCTTC.

This clonotype has ten or more counts. The CDR3 DNA follows: TGTGCCAGCAGCTTAGCTCCAGGACAGATCTACGAGCAGTACTTC. Translated, it gives CASSLAPGQIYEQYF. This chain uses TRBV7-2 with TRBJ2-7, with D possibly being TRBD1 (6 bases). Looked up from germline, CDR1 is SGHTA and CDR2 is FQGNSA. Trimming pared 0 bases from V and 3 bases from J, leaving 12 bases between. The CDR3 length is 15 residues.

This chain connects TRBV7-2 to TRBJ1-4; D call uncertain. V gave up 5 bases and J gave up 6 bases, with 13 bases separating them. CDR1 SGHTA and CDR2 FQGNSA come from the germline V gene. CDR3 size: 14 residues. As DNA, the CDR3 is TGTGCCAGCAGCATGACTGACTGGGATGAAAAACTGTTTTTT. Protein product: CASSMTDWDEKLFF.

The chain joins TRBV7-9 to TRBJ2-6; 8 positions match TRBD2. From germline, CDR1 is SEHNR and CDR2 FQNEAQ (reference sequence). This CDR3 comprises 18 residues. Germline trimming cut 2 bases from V and 2 bases from J; bases unmatched to any gene: 8. CDR3 DNA sequence: TGTGCCAGCAGCTTAAGGGAGCGGGAGATCACTGGGGCCAACGTCCTGACTTTC. Protein product: CASSLREREITGANVLTF. The full variable domain, its missing parts supplied by reference TRBV7-9 and TRBJ2-6, is DTGVSQNPRHKITKRGQNVTFRCDPISEHNRLYWYRQTLGQGPEFLTYFQNEAQLEKSRLLSDRFSAERPKGSFSTLEIQRTEQGDSAMYLCASSLREREITGANVLTFGAGSRLTVL.

This chain uses TRBV10-3 with TRBJ2-7; TRBD1 matches at 9 bases. CDR1 is ENHRY, CDR2 SYGVKD, per germline. V lost 4 bases to trimming and J lost 4 bases; unmatched junction nucleotides: 2. This CDR3 has 13 residues. CDR3 region: CAISVTGGYEQYF. The DNA for the CDR3 is TGTGCCATCAGTGTGACAGGGGGATACGAGCAGTACTTC.

There are a few counts of this clonotype. This sequence joins TRBV6-2 or TRBV6-3 and TRBJ1-1, with D perhaps matching TRBD1 (6 bases). Trimming removed 2 bases from V and 1 base from J, with 14 bases in between. The CDR3 covers 16 residues. Germline V gene sequence: CDR1 MNHEY, CDR2 SVGEGT. CDR3 in amino acids: CASSYAGAGENTEAFF. CDR3 bases: TGTGCCAGCAGTTACGCAGGGGCAGGCGAGAACACTGAAGCTTTCTTT.

J is TRBJ2-7 and V is TRBV11-3; D remains ambiguous. Trimming took off 2 bases at V and 1 base at J, with 9 bases between the two ends. The CDR3 totals 14 residues. Germline CDR1 SGHNT, CDR2 YENEEA. As DNA, the CDR3 is TGTGCCAGCAGCTTAACCCGAGGTTCCTACGAGCAGTACTTC. Translation: CASSLTRGSYEQYF. Drawing the rest from reference TRBV11-3 and TRBJ2-7, the complete variable domain is EAGVVQSPRYKIIEKKQPVAFWCNPISGHNTLYWYLQNLGQGPELLIRYENEEAVDDSQLPKDRFSAERLKGVDSTLKIQPAELGDSAVYLCASSLTRGSYEQYFGPGTRLTVT.

The table lists this clonotype with many counts. The rearrangement uses TRBV4-3 and TRBJ1-6; D is perhaps TRBD1 (5 bases). This CDR3 region has 16 residues. CDR1 LGHNA and CDR2 YSLEER come from the germline V gene. V was pared by 0 bases and J by 6 bases, with 12 bases between. The CDR3 DNA sequence: TGCGCCAGCAGCCAAGATAAGACAGCCGTTAATTCACCCCTCCACTTT. This encodes CASSQDKTAVNSPLHF.

There are many counts of this clonotype. The V and J genes are TRBV7-9 and TRBJ2-1; the D is unclear. The V gene lost 1 base and the J gene lost 8 bases, with 6 bases spanning the gap. Germline values: CDR1 SEHNR, CDR2 FQNEAQ (reference sequence). The CDR3 sequence is 12 residues long. CDR3 sequence reads: CASSLVFYEQFF. The CDR3 nucleotides are TGTGCCAGCAGCTTAGTTTTCTATGAGCAGTTCTTC.

This clonotype was seen more than once but under ten times. This sequence joins TRBV5-1 and TRBJ2-6, with D hard to call. This CDR3 has 15 residues. Trimming pared 0 bases from V and 1 base from J, leaving 5 bases between. Per germline, CDR1 SGHRS and CDR2 YFSETQ. CDR3 DNA sequence: TGCGCCAGCAGCTTGGTTGGGTCTGGGGCCAACGTCCTGACTTTC. Translating it yields CASSLVGSGANVLTF.

Notes on this clonotype: One end of the junction fails to match germline, which may point to a read error. The V gene is TRBV12-3 or TRBV12-4, the J gene TRBJ2-1; 8 bases match TRBD2. This CDR3 region has 11 residues. The CDR3 DNA reads TGTGCCGGCAGCCCGGGACTAGTAAAGTTCTTC. This sequence encodes CAGSPGLVKFF.

The chain is built from TRBV6-2 or TRBV6-3 and TRBJ1-1; D may be TRBD1 (5 bases). V was trimmed by 4 bases and J by 1 base, leaving 16 bases between them. This CDR3 is built from 16 residues. Germline V gene lookup returns CDR1 MNHEY and CDR2 SVGEGT. CDR3 region: CASSFPTGTGNTEAFF. The CDR3 bases are TGTGCCAGCAGTTTCCCAACCGGGACGGGGAACACTGAAGCTTTCTTT.

In its sample, this clonotype was seen many times. The chain joins TRBV29-1 to TRBJ2-7; the match to TRBD1 covers 7 bases. Germline CDR1 and CDR2: SQVTM and ANQGSEA. The V segment lost 2 bases and the J segment 1 base; nucleotides outside the gene matches: 5. The CDR3 has 14 amino acids. The CDR3 bases are TGCAGCGTTGAAAGGGACAGACTATCCTACGAGCAGTACTTC. It encodes CSVERDRLSYEQYF.

This clonotype came up a few times. J is TRBJ1-4 and V is TRBV2, with D perhaps matching TRBD1 (5 bases). The CDR3 length is 14 residues. The germline CDR1 and CDR2 sequences are SNHLY and FYNNEI. V shed 5 bases and J shed 8 bases, with 15 bases lying between them. The CDR3 bases are TGTGCCAGCAGTCGTTCGGGGGATGACGAAAAACTGTTTTTT. This codes for CASSRSGDDEKLFF.

This clonotype was seen only a few times. The V call is TRBV4-3, the J call TRBJ2-7; D is undetermined. Germline-derived CDR1 and CDR2 are LGHNA and YSLEER. The CDR3 covers 15 residues. V shed 0 bases and J shed 3 bases, with 12 bases lying between them. CDR3 sequence: CASSQDPQPVYEQYF. DNA for the CDR3: TGCGCCAGCAGCCAAGATCCTCAGCCCGTCTACGAGCAGTACTTC.